A single sample is the source of the 18 T cell receptor beta chains below, sequenced in a study of blood T cell repertoires in COVID-19. TCRdb's table, derived via immunoSEQ multiplex PCR, lists solely in-frame clones and lacks some. In the table there are 110,000 or so clones, around 90% of which are singletons. Sequencing was performed on peripheral blood. Receptors were obtained from a human donor in a cohort sampled during active COVID-19.

The chain links TRBV6-1 to TRBJ2-7; maybe TRBD1 (5 bases). Germline CDR1 MNHNS, CDR2 SASEGT. There are 15 residues in the CDR3. V was shortened by 1 base and J by 2 bases, with 12 bases between the two germline ends. The CDR3 DNA sequence: TGTGCCAGCAGTGAAGGTCCAGGGCCGGCCTACGAGCAGTACTTC. Encoded protein: CASSEGPGPAYEQYF.

V and J are TRBV4-1 and TRBJ1-1; D is unclear. Trimming took off 2 bases at V and 1 base at J, with 14 bases between the two ends. The CDR3 is 16 residues long. CDR1 MGHRA and CDR2 YSYEKL come from the germline V gene. CDR3 bases: TGCGCCAGCAGCCAATCCCCCTCACCGAGGAACACTGAAGCTTTCTTT. Residues: CASSQSPSPRNTEAFF.

The chain carries TRBV9 and TRBJ2-3, with D tentatively TRBD1 (5 bases). The CDR3 consists of 15 residues. V was shortened by 2 bases and J by 0 bases, with 10 bases between the two germline ends. Germline loops: CDR1 SGDLS, CDR2 YYNGEE. The CDR3 DNA sequence: TGTGCCAGCAGCGTTGACAGCCCGAGCACAGATACGCAGTATTTT. This sequence encodes CASSVDSPSTDTQYF.

This rearrangement joins TRBV5-1 to TRBJ1-3; a possible D gene is TRBD1 (5 bases). Germline V CDR1 and CDR2: SGHRS, YFSETQ. V was clipped by 3 bases and J by 4 bases, with 17 bases between them. This CDR3 has 16 residues. Here the CDR3 DNA reads TGCGCCAGCAGCTCCCAAGGGGTTTCAGGAGGAAACACCATATATTTT. Amino acid sequence: CASSSQGVSGGNTIYF.

The chain uses TRBV29-1 and TRBJ2-1; TRBD2 matches 9 bases. The V and J ends lost 3 bases and 13 bases, in that order; junction bases with no gene match: 4. The CDR3 runs to 11 residues. CDR1 and CDR2 from the germline V gene are SQVTM and ANQGSEA. The CDR3 bases are TGCAGCGTTGACCCGGGACTAGCTCAGTTCTTC. Translating it yields CSVDPGLAQFF.

This clone was observed a handful of times. The sample holds other DNA sequences that translate to the same CDR3. This chain joins TRBV5-1 and TRBJ2-2; 7 bases align to TRBD1. Germline V gene lookup returns CDR1 SGHRS and CDR2 YFSETQ. The CDR3 totals 16 residues. J lost 2 bases, V lost 0 bases, and 4 bases had no gene match. This chain's CDR3 is CASSLVAGGNTGELFF. The DNA of the CDR3 is TGCGCCAGCAGCTTGGTGGCAGGGGGAAACACCGGGGAGCTGTTTTTT.

The chain combines TRBV7-9 with TRBJ1-2; possible D gene TRBD1, 5 bases. V gave up 3 bases and J gave up 4 bases, with 12 bases separating them. CDR1 is SEHNR and CDR2 is FQNEAQ in the germline V gene (reference sequence). The CDR3 is 14 residues long. CDR3 sequence: CASSFLGGPYGYTF. The CDR3 nucleotides read TGTGCCAGCAGCTTCCTCGGGGGACCCTATGGCTACACCTTC.

The chain couples TRBV2 to TRBJ1-4; no clear D gene. The germline gives CDR1 SNHLY, CDR2 FYNNEI. This CDR3 comprises 14 residues. Between the trimmed V and J ends, which lost 10 bases and 8 bases, there was a span of 20 bases. Written as DNA, the CDR3 is TGTGCCACCAATCCGGGAGTACCCGGGGAAAAACTGTTTTTT. It codes for CATNPGVPGEKLFF.

V is TRBV4-1 and J is TRBJ2-3, with 9 nucleotides matching TRBD2. Losses at the gene ends were 4 bases for V and 1 base for J; bases not matched to a gene: 9. CDR3 length: 17 residues. Germline values: CDR1 MGHRA, CDR2 YSYEKL. The DNA for the CDR3 is TGCGCCAGCAGCCCTGGGGGGACTAGCCCCCGCACAGATACGCAGTATTTT. Its protein is CASSPGGTSPRTDTQYF.

The chain links TRBV28 to TRBJ1-1; the match to TRBD1 covers 7 bases. This CDR3 comprises 15 residues. CDR1 and CDR2 (germline): MDHEN, SYDVKM. With V trimmed by 4 bases and J by 1 base, 6 bases remained unmatched. CDR3 residues: CASSSAGTENTEAFF. DNA for the CDR3: TGTGCCAGCAGTTCCGCCGGGACAGAGAACACTGAAGCTTTCTTT.

This clone has more than one count but fewer than ten. The rearrangement joins TRBV11-3 to TRBJ1-1; 8 bases agree with TRBD1. Losses at the gene ends were 4 bases for V and 1 base for J; bases not matched to a gene: 5. The CDR3 covers 15 residues. Germline CDR1 and CDR2: SGHNT and YENEEA. CDR3 DNA: TGTGCCAGCAGCTATTGGACAGGGCGGAACACTGAAGCTTTCTTT. It translates to CASSYWTGRNTEAFF.

V usage is TRBV11-2 and J usage is TRBJ1-1, with D uncertain. In germline, CDR1 is SGHAT, CDR2 FQNNGV. Trimming took off 6 bases at V and 0 bases at J, with 8 bases between the two ends. This CDR3 has 13 residues. CDR3 DNA: TGTGCCAGCAGATTAACAGTGAACACTGAAGCTTTCTTT. It encodes CASRLTVNTEAFF.

The chain employs TRBV29-1 and TRBJ1-2, with TRBD1 as a possible D gene (5 bases). This CDR3 region has 12 residues. Germline V gene data show CDR1 as SQVTM and CDR2 as ANQGSEA. The ends were cut back, 7 bases at V and 6 bases at J, with 15 bases in the middle. The CDR3 region has the DNA TGCAGCGGGGGCCAGGGTATCCATGGCTACACCTTC. Encoded protein: CSGGQGIHGYTF.

The chain employs TRBV5-1 and TRBJ1-1; the match to TRBD1 covers 8 bases. J lost 6 bases, V lost 4 bases, and 8 bases had no gene match. The germline V gene has CDR1 SGHRS and CDR2 YFSETQ. The CDR3 loop spans 14 amino acids. The CDR3 is CASSLIQGAPEAFF. DNA for the CDR3: TGCGCCAGCAGCCTTATCCAGGGGGCCCCTGAAGCTTTCTTT.

The chain links TRBV5-1 to TRBJ2-1, with D possibly TRBD2 on 5 matching bases. The CDR3 is 13 residues long. Deletions cut 7 bases from V and 4 bases from J, with 12 bases between. From germline, CDR1 is SGHRS and CDR2 YFSETQ. CDR3 region: CASRTQGYNEQFF. In DNA form, the CDR3 reads TGCGCCAGCCGGACTCAAGGGTACAATGAGCAGTTCTTC. The whole variable domain, filled in from reference TRBV5-1 and TRBJ2-1, reads KAGVTQTPRYLIKTRGQQVTLSCSPISGHRSVSWYQQTPGQGLQFLFEYFSETQRNKGNFPGRFSGRQFSNSRSEMNVSTLELGDSALYLCASRTQGYNEQFFGPGTRLTVL.

The chain links TRBV3-1 (or the pseudogene TRBV3-2) to TRBJ1-5, with a possible D match to TRBD1 (5 bases). The germline V gene has CDR1 LGHDT and CDR2 YNNKEL (reference sequence). The CDR3 has 13 residues. Trimming cost V 7 bases and J 4 bases, with 11 bases left between them. CDR3 sequence: CASTTGDNQPQHF. The CDR3 nucleotides read TGTGCCAGCACCACGGGGGATAATCAGCCCCAGCATTTT.

The chain combines TRBV19 with TRBJ2-2, with 7 bases that match TRBD1. With 9 bases clipped from V and 4 bases from J, the junction kept 8 bases outside the gene matches. Germline V lookup: CDR1 LNHDA, CDR2 SQIVND (reference sequence). This CDR3 comprises 14 residues. The CDR3 nucleotides read TGTGCCAGCGCAAAGACAGGGATCACCGGGGAGCTGTTTTTT. The encoded protein is CASAKTGITGELFF.

The DNA for the CDR3 is TGTGCCTGGAGTGTTGGAGTTTCTGTTCAGCCCCAGCATTTT. Translation gives CAWSVGVSVQPQHF. V is TRBV30 and J is TRBJ1-5; D is ambiguous. Germline CDR1 GTSNPN, CDR2 SVGIG (reference sequence). The CDR3 consists of 14 residues. V lost 0 bases and J 6 bases, leaving 12 bases between the germline ends.